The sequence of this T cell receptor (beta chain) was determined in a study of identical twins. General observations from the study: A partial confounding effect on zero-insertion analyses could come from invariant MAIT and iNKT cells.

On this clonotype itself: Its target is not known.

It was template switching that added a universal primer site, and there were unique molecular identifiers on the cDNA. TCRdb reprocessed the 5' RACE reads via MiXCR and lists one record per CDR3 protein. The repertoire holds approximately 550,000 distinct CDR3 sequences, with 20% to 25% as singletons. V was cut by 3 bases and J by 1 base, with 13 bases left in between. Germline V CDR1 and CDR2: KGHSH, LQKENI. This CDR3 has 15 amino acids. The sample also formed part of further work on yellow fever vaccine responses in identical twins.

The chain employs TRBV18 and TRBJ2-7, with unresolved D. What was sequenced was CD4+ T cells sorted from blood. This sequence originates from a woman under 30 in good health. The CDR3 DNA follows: TGTGCCAGCTCACCCTCCCCGGACCTATCCTACGAGCAGTACGTC. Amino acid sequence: CASSPSPDLSYEQYV.